Included here is one T cell receptor beta chain sequence, with context. The antigen remains undetermined. The CDR3 is made up of 15 amino acids. The germline CDR1 and CDR2 sequences are LGHDT and YNNKEL (reference sequence). V was clipped by 3 bases and J by 5 bases; unmatched bases: 9. This sample was included in a study of T cell responses to AZD1222 COVID-19 vaccine. Across the study: Pooled samples include second doses given at about 4 or 12 weeks. Study outcomes and limitations: Increased Spike-specific TCR breadth and depth were observed after two AZD1222 doses. No repertoire was sampled before or during the peak T cell response, only after it. Donors in the cohort were predominantly white British and more often female, and clonal diversity was possibly underestimated.

Measured with immunoSEQ multiplex PCR; TCRdb has only the in-frame clones, and not every one. The sample has fewer than 150,000 clones; 88% are singletons. This chain connects TRBV3-1 (or the pseudogene TRBV3-2) to TRBJ1-1, with 7 bases that match TRBD1. This receptor was taken from an adult in good health. The material was peripheral blood, obtained on day 0 of AZD1222 vaccination. The CDR3 is CASSQREAGGTEAFF. The CDR3 coding sequence is TGTGCCAGCAGCCAGCGCGAGGCAGGGGGAACTGAAGCTTTCTTT.